A single sample gave rise to the 13 T cell receptor beta chains below, sequenced in a study of cytomegalovirus exposure and HLA in healthy donors. Clones were read by immunoSEQ multiplex PCR, and TCRdb kept only the in-frame ones, dropping some. The repertoire holds roughly 150,000 clones, 91% seen once, with 0.55% to 0.8% in the top ten. The specimen sequenced was PBMCs. These receptors were collected from a young man in good health and CMV-seronegative.

The chain combines TRBV4-1 with TRBJ2-1; TRBD2 is a possible D gene (6 bases). The V end was cut by 2 bases, the J end by 6 bases, with 14 bases between. The CDR3 totals 15 residues. From germline, CDR1 is MGHRA and CDR2 YSYEKL. The CDR3 sequence: CASSQRSSGINEQFF. The CDR3 DNA is TGCGCCAGCAGCCAAAGGAGTAGCGGCATCAATGAGCAGTTCTTC.

This chain joins TRBV5-1 and TRBJ1-1; 7 nucleotides line up with TRBD1. Germline trimming cut 2 bases from V and 3 bases from J; bases unmatched to any gene: 10. This CDR3 has 16 residues. Germline values: CDR1 SGHRS, CDR2 YFSETQ. The CDR3 loop reads CASSFFTGDHDTEAFF. For the CDR3, the DNA is TGCGCCAGCAGCTTTTTCACAGGGGATCATGACACTGAAGCTTTCTTT.

The chain employs TRBV19 and TRBJ2-1; maybe TRBD2 (5 bases). Between the trimmed V and J ends, which lost 9 bases and 9 bases, there was a span of 18 bases. CDR3 size: 13 residues. Germline assignment: CDR1 LNHDA and CDR2 SQIVND (reference sequence). The CDR3 protein is CASKSPGLSEQFF. The CDR3 nucleotides read TGTGCCAGCAAGAGCCCAGGACTTAGTGAGCAGTTCTTC.

V gene TRBV18 combines with J gene TRBJ2-7; a possible D gene is TRBD2 (5 bases). V gave up 0 bases and J gave up 4 bases, with 13 bases separating them. The CDR3 length is 15 residues. From germline, CDR1 is KGHSH and CDR2 LQKENI. The DNA for the CDR3 is TGTGCCAGCTCACCACCTAAGAGTTCGGGGTACGAGCAGTACTTC. This translates into CASSPPKSSGYEQYF.

The chain carries TRBV30 and TRBJ1-1, with TRBD1 as a possible D gene (5 bases). The CDR3 is made up of 17 amino acids. Germline V gene data show CDR1 as GTSNPN and CDR2 as SVGIG (reference sequence). V was cut by 0 bases and J by 0 bases, with 17 bases left in between. In DNA, the CDR3 is TGTGCCTGGAGTGTAGTCGGGGGTCGGCATGTGAACACTGAAGCTTTCTTT. This codes for CAWSVVGGRHVNTEAFF.

The chain links TRBV5-1 to TRBJ2-1, with 7 bases matching TRBD1. Losses at the gene ends were 0 bases for V and 4 bases for J; bases not matched to a gene: 4. Germline loops: CDR1 SGHRS, CDR2 YFSETQ. The CDR3 is 15 residues long. The CDR3 DNA follows: TGCGCCAGCAGCTTGGCCGGGGACAGTTACAATGAGCAGTTCTTC. Translated: CASSLAGDSYNEQFF.

The V call is TRBV7-2, the J call TRBJ2-1; TRBD2 might be the D (6 bases). This CDR3 spans 13 amino acids. Trimming removed 3 bases at V and 5 bases at J, with 8 bases between. The germline CDR1 and CDR2 sequences are SGHTA and FQGNSA. This CDR3 is CASSFTSNNEQFF. CDR3 in DNA: TGTGCCAGCAGCTTTACTAGCAACAATGAGCAGTTCTTC.

This chain links TRBV5-1 with TRBJ2-2; 7 bases map to TRBD1. The V gene end was trimmed by 4 bases and the J gene end by 1 base; junction bases not matched to a gene: 4. CDR3 size: 15 residues. Germline V lookup: CDR1 SGHRS, CDR2 YFSETQ. CDR3 sequence reads: CASSRRQGNTGELFF. In nucleotides, the CDR3 is TGCGCCAGCAGCCGTCGACAGGGGAACACCGGGGAGCTGTTTTTT.

V gene TRBV5-1 combines with J gene TRBJ1-4, with TRBD1 matching over 10 bases. This CDR3 spans 15 amino acids. The germline gives CDR1 SGHRS, CDR2 YFSETQ. Germline trimming cut 4 bases from V and 1 base from J; bases unmatched to any gene: 1. The chain's CDR3 is CASSRTGGTNEKLFF. In DNA form, the CDR3 reads TGCGCCAGCAGCAGGACAGGGGGAACTAATGAAAAACTGTTTTTT.

This chain links TRBV5-6 with TRBJ1-2; D uncertain. This CDR3 is 15 amino acids long. Trimming cost V 0 bases and J 7 bases, with 16 bases left between them. Germline V lookup: CDR1 SGHDT, CDR2 YYEEEE. The CDR3 region has the DNA TGTGCCAGCAGCTTGGGGGTCCGTGGAGGGAGTGGCTACACCTTC. This sequence encodes CASSLGVRGGSGYTF.

J is TRBJ2-2 and V is TRBV10-2; 8 bases are a match to TRBD1. Germline V lookup: CDR1 WSHSY, CDR2 SAAADI. CDR3 length equals 17 residues. J lost 6 bases, V lost 2 bases, and 11 bases had no gene match. The CDR3 here is CASSELSKTGAAGELFF. CDR3 nucleotides: TGCGCCAGCAGTGAGCTCAGTAAGACAGGGGCCGCCGGGGAGCTGTTTTTT.

This chain joins TRBV5-6 and TRBJ2-7, with a weak D call TRBD1 (6 bases). This CDR3 is built from 17 residues. CDR1 is SGHDT and CDR2 is YYEEEE in the germline V gene. Between the trimmed V and J ends, which lost 1 base and 5 bases, there was a span of 22 bases. CDR3 nucleotide sequence: TGTGCCAGCAGCTTGTGGTCTTATAGGACAGTGTCCCACGAGCAGTACTTC. Translating gives CASSLWSYRTVSHEQYF. Complete variable domain (other parts from reference TRBV5-6 and TRBJ2-7): DAGVTQSPTHLIKTRGQQVTLRCSPKSGHDTVSWYQQALGQGPQFIFQYYEEEERQRGNFPDRFSGHQFPNYSSELNVNALLLGDSALYLCASSLWSYRTVSHEQYFGPGTRLTVT.

This CDR3 reads CASSHPGSGGADEQFF. The DNA of the CDR3 is TGTGCCAGCAGCCATCCCGGCAGCGGGGGGGCCGATGAGCAGTTCTTC. The V gene is TRBV4-2, the J gene TRBJ2-1, with 10 nucleotides matching TRBD2. This CDR3 comprises 16 residues. The V and J ends lost 3 bases and 8 bases, in that order; junction bases with no gene match: 10. Germline V lookup: CDR1 LGHNA, CDR2 YNFKEQ.